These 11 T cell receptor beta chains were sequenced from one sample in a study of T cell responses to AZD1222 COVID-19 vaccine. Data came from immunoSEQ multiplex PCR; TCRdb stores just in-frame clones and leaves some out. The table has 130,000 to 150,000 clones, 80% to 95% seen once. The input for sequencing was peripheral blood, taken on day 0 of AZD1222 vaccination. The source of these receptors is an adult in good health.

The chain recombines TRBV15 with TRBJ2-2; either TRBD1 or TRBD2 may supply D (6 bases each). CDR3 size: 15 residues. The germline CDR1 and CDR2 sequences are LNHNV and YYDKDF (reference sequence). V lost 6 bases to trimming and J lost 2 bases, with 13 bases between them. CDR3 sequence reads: CATSLRGPNTGELFF. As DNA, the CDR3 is TGTGCCACCAGTCTCCGGGGGCCCAACACCGGGGAGCTGTTTTTT.

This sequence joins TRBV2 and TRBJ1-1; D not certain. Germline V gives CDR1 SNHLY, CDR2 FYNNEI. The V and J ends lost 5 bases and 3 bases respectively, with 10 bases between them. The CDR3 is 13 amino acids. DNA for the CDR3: TGTGCCAGCAGTTGGGGTTGGGACACTGAAGCTTTCTTT. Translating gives CASSWGWDTEAFF.

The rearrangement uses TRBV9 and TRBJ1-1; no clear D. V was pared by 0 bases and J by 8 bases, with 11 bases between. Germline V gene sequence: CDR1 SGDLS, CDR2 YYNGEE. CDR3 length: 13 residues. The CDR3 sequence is CASSVGGEGEAFF. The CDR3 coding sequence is TGTGCCAGCAGCGTAGGGGGAGAAGGGGAAGCTTTCTTT. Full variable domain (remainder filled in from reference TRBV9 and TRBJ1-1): DSGVTQTPKHLITATGQRVTLRCSPRSGDLSVYWYQQSLDQGLQFLIQYYNGEERAKGNILERFSAQQFPDLHSELNLSSLELGDSALYFCASSVGGEGEAFFGQGTRLTVV.

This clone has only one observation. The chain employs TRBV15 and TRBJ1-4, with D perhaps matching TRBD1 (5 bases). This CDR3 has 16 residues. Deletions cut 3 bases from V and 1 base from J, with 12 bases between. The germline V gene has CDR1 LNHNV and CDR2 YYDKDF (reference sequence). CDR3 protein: CATSRGFGGTNEKLFF. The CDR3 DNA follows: TGTGCCACCAGCAGGGGATTCGGGGGAACTAATGAAAAACTGTTTTTT.

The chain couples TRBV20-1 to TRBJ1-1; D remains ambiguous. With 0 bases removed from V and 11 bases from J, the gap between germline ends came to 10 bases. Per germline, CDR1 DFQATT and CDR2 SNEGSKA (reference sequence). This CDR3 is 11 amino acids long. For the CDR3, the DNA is TGCAGTGCTAGAGAACAGCTGCGCGCTTTCTTT. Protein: CSAREQLRAFF.

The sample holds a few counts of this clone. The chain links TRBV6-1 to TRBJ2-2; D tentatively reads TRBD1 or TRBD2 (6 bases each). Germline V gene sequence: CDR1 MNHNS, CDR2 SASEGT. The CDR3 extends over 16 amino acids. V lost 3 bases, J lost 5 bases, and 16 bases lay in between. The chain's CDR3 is CASSDLSGAGTGELFF. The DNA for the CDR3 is TGTGCCAGCAGTGATCTGTCGGGGGCCGGGACCGGGGAGCTGTTTTTT.

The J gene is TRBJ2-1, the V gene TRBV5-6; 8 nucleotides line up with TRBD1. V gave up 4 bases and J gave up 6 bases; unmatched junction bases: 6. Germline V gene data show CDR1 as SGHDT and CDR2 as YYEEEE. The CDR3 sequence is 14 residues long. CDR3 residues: CASSLRGRGNEQFF. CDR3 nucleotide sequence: TGTGCCAGCAGCCTCAGGGGGCGGGGCAATGAGCAGTTCTTC.

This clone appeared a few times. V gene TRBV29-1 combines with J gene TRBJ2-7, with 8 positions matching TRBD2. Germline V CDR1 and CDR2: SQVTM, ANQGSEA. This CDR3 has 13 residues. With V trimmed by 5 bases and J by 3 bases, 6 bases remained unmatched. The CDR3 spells CSVYGGADYEQYF. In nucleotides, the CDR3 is TGCAGCGTTTACGGGGGGGCCGACTACGAGCAGTACTTC.

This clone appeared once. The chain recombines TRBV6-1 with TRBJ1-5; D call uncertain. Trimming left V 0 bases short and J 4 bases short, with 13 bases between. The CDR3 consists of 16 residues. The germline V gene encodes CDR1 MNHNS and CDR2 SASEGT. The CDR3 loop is CASSEARQLVNQPQHF. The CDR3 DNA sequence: TGTGCCAGCAGTGAAGCGCGGCAGTTAGTGAATCAGCCCCAGCATTTT.

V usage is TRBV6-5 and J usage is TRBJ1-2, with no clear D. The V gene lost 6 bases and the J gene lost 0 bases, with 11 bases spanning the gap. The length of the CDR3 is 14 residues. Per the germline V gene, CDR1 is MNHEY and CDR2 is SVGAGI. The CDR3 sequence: CASRTGPTNYGYTF. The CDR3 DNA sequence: TGTGCCAGCAGAACGGGCCCGACTAACTATGGCTACACCTTC.

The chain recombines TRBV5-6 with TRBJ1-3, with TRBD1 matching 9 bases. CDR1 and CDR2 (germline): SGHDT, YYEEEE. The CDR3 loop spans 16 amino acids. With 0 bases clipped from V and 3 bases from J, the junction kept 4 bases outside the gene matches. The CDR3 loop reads CASSLADRGSGNTIYF. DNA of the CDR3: TGTGCCAGCAGCTTGGCTGACAGGGGGAGTGGAAACACCATATATTTT.